The rows below give T cell receptor beta chains drawn from one sample of a study of blood T cell repertoires in COVID-19. The table came from immunoSEQ multiplex PCR; TCRdb's copy has only in-frame clones and leaves some out. The sample lists about 120,000 clones, 85% occurring once. The sample was peripheral blood. These receptors came from a man older than 75 with active or convalescent COVID-19. Each CDR3 is given with its conserved first and last residue. Each record gives: V gene, D gene, J gene, clone size, CDR3 DNA, CDR3 protein. A D gene is named only where the DNA matches it firmly. Size is omitted from some rows. Given values are once, few, many or a class for expanded clones.

TRBV10-3	-	TRBJ1-1	-	TGTGCCATCAGTGAGGGGCATGGGAACACTGAAGCTTTCTTT	CAISEGHGNTEAFF
TRBV19	TRBD1	TRBJ2-7	-	TGTGCCAGTAGGGGGGGACAGGGGGCCACCTACGAGCAGTACTTC	CASRGGQGATYEQYF
TRBV27	-	TRBJ1-6	once	TGTGCCAGCAGTTTAGGAGTGAGCAGCTCCTATAATTCACCCCTCCACTTT	CASSLGVSSSYNSPLHF
TRBV4-1	-	TRBJ1-2	-	TGCGCCAGCAGCCAAGATCATGTGGCTTCGGGTGGCTACACCTTC	CASSQDHVASGGYTF
TRBV19	TRBD1	TRBJ2-5	-	TGTGCCAGTAGTCAGACAGGGGAACAAGAGACCCAGTACTTC	CASSQTGEQETQYF
TRBV29-1	TRBD1	TRBJ1-6	-	TGCAGCGTCAGGACAGGGTTTTCTTCACCCCTCCACTTT	CSVRTGFSSPLHF
TRBV7-2	TRBD1	TRBJ1-2	-	TGTGCCAGCAGCTTAGAACGGACAGGGCGAGGCTACACCTTC	CASSLERTGRGYTF
TRBV7-9	TRBD2	TRBJ2-5	-	TGTGCCAGCAGCCACCGACTAGCTCGAGAGACCCAGTACTTC	CASSHRLARETQYF
TRBV5-1	TRBD1	TRBJ2-3	-	TGCGCCAGCAGCGTTCAGGGGGACCGAACAGATACGCAGTATTTT	CASSVQGDRTDTQYF
TRBV30	-	TRBJ2-3	-	TGTGCCTGGTCTCGTGGGGGGAACACAGATACGCAGTATTTT	CAWSRGGNTDTQYF
TRBV7-9	TRBD1	TRBJ1-1	once	TGTGCCAGCAGCTTATATTCAGGGGGCGGCGGAGAAACTGAAGCTTTCTTT	CASSLYSGGGGETEAFF
TRBV10-3	TRBD2	TRBJ2-1	-	TGTGCCATCAGGCTTCTGGGGGAGCGGGGGCTGTACAATGAGCAGTTCTTC	CAIRLLGERGLYNEQFF
TRBV29-1	-	TRBJ2-1	-	TGCAGCGCCCGAATGGGGGGTCAGGGCAATGAGCAGTTCTTC	CSARMGGQGNEQFF
TRBV11-2	-	TRBJ2-4	-	TGTGCCAGCAGCTCATGGGGGCTAAACATTCAGTACTTC	CASSSWGLNIQYF
TRBV27	-	TRBJ1-4	-	TGTGCCAGCAGCAAATCCGGGTGGGGCGAAAAACTGTTTTTT	CASSKSGWGEKLFF
TRBV7-3	-	TRBJ2-3	-	TGTGCCAGCAGCTTAAGGGGGACAAACACAGATACGCAGTATTTT	CASSLRGTNTDTQYF
TRBV30	-	TRBJ2-3	-	TGTGCCTGGAGTGCCCAGTTTGGGGGGGGGCGTCGGACAGATACGCAGTATTTT	CAWSAQFGGGRRTDTQYF
TRBV5-5	-	TRBJ1-1	-	TGTGCCAGCAGCCCCTTAGGGGGGGACACTGAAGCTTTCTTT	CASSPLGGDTEAFF
TRBV2	-	TRBJ1-6	-	TGTGCCAGAGGACAGACCAATTCACCCCTCCACTTT	CARGQTNSPLHF
TRBV7-3	-	TRBJ2-2	-	TGTGCCAGCAGCCCACAGGGCGTCAGCGGGGAGCTGTTTTTT	CASSPQGVSGELFF
TRBV7-9	TRBD2	TRBJ2-7	-	TGTGCCAGCAGCTTAACAACTAGCGGGACGGACTTC	CASSLTTSGTDF
TRBV24-1	-	TRBJ1-5	-	TGTGCCACCAGTGCTACCGACAGGTACAATCAGCCCCAGCATTTT	CATSATDRYNQPQHF
TRBV19	-	TRBJ1-5	once	TGTGCCACCATTTCGAGGGGGGGCGCGGGCAATCAGCCCCAGCATTTT	CATISRGGAGNQPQHF
TRBV13	-	TRBJ2-7	-	TGTGCCAGCAGCTCCCTCAGGGGCCCCACCTACGAGCAGTACTTC	CASSSLRGPTYEQYF
TRBV11-1	TRBD2	TRBJ2-7	once	TGTGCCAGCAGCTCAGGGAGGGCCTCCTACGAGCAGTACTTC	CASSSGRASYEQYF
TRBV5-5	-	TRBJ2-3	-	TGTGCCAGCAGCTTGTTGGCTAGCGGCACAGATACGCAGTATTTT	CASSLLASGTDTQYF
TRBV15	-	TRBJ1-3	-	TGTGCCACCAGCAGAGATGGGGGGAACTCTGGAAACACCATATATTTT	CATSRDGGNSGNTIYF